This is a list of T cell receptor beta chains from one sample in a study of identical twins. TCRdb used MiXCR to reprocess the 5' RACE reads, holding one entry per CDR3 protein. The repertoire consists of about 390,000 distinct CDR3 sequences, with about 9% occurring once and the leading ten covering approximately 8.9%. The sample comprised naive T cells sorted from blood. The origin of the receptors is a woman between 50 and 59 years old in good health. The CDR3 runs from the conserved cysteine through the conserved F or W. Fields, in order: V gene, J gene, D gene, clone size, CDR3 DNA, CDR3 protein. D genes are given only for firm matches. Clone size is stated in some rows and not others, as once, few, many or a class when expanded.

>TRBV3-1|TRBJ1-1|-|few
TGTGCCAGCAGCCCGGAGGGGGAGTACACTGAAGCTTTCTTT
CASSPEGEYTEAFF
>TRBV20-1|TRBJ2-5|TRBD2|many
TGCAGTGCTAGAGTCTCCGGGACTAGCGCTTCTCTTGGGACCCAGTACTTC
CSARVSGTSASLGTQYF
>TRBV19|TRBJ1-5|-|many
TGTGCCAGTAGTATAGAGCACGTAGGATATCAGCCCCAGCATTTT
CASSIEHVGYQPQHF
>TRBV30|TRBJ2-2|-|few
TGTGCCTGGGATCAATTTGTACGCTCCGGGGAGCTGTTTTTT
CAWDQFVRSGELFF
>TRBV4-1|TRBJ1-1|-|-
TGCGCCAGCAGCAGTGGGGCGAGGGCTGAAGCTTTCTTT
CASSSGARAEAFF
>TRBV11-2|TRBJ2-5|-|few
TGTGCCAGCAGCACCTATAGGTCAACGTACCAAGAGACCCAGTACTTC
CASSTYRSTYQETQYF
>TRBV12-3/TRBV12-4|TRBJ2-1|TRBD1|-
TGTGCCAGCAGTCAACCGGGACAGTCCAATGAGCAGTTCTTC
CASSQPGQSNEQFF
>TRBV2|TRBJ2-7|-|few
TGTGCCAGCAGTGTGAGGAGGGAGCAGTACTTC
CASSVRREQYF
>TRBV7-2|TRBJ2-4|-|-
TGTGCCACCAAACAGCGAGCCAAAAACATTCAGTACTTC
CATKQRAKNIQYF
>TRBV7-9|TRBJ2-3|-|-
TGTGCCAGCAGCGCTGGCTCTAACACAGATACGCAGTATTTT
CASSAGSNTDTQYF
>TRBV24-1|TRBJ2-5|TRBD2|-
TGTGCCACCAGTGATTGGACTAGCGGGAGTGTGGAGACCCAGTACTTC
CATSDWTSGSVETQYF
>TRBV27|TRBJ2-7|-|-
TGTGCCAGCAGTATCGCGACAGGTAGCTACGAGCAGTACTTC
CASSIATGSYEQYF
>TRBV24-1|TRBJ2-7|-|few
TGTGCCACCAGTGTCCCAACAGGGTCGTACGAGCAGTACTTC
CATSVPTGSYEQYF
>TRBV6-6|TRBJ2-7|-|many
TGTGCCAGCAGGGACACCACCGAGCAGTACTTC
CASRDTTEQYF
>TRBV27|TRBJ1-1|-|-
TGTGCCAGCAGTTTATCCGGCCCCACTGAAGCTTTCTTT
CASSLSGPTEAFF
>TRBV2|TRBJ2-7|-|few
TGTGCCAGCCTGGGGGCGACACCGCGGGAGCAGTACTTC
CASLGATPREQYF
>TRBV27|TRBJ2-3|-|-
TGTGCCAGCAGGGCGGGAGATACGCAGTATTTT
CASRAGDTQYF
>TRBV20-1|TRBJ2-2|-|-
TGCAGTGCTCCCGGGACCTTAAGGACCGGGGAGCTGTTTTTT
CSAPGTLRTGELFF
>TRBV29-1|TRBJ2-1|TRBD2|-
TGCAGCGTTGAGGGCTCGGGGGGTGACCAGTTCTTC
CSVEGSGGDQFF
>TRBV24-1|TRBJ1-5|-|few
TGTGCCACCAGTGATTTGTTTGGCAGGCTTACCAATCAGCCCCAGCATTTT
CATSDLFGRLTNQPQHF
>TRBV12-3/TRBV12-4|TRBJ1-1|-|many
TGTGCCAGCAGTTTAGCGCAGGGGCCCACTGAAGCTTTCTTT
CASSLAQGPTEAFF
>TRBV12-3/TRBV12-4|TRBJ1-1|-|few
TGTGCCAGCAGTTTGGCTACCCCAGCTTTCTTT
CASSLATPAFF
>TRBV20-1|TRBJ2-3|-|-
TGCAGTGCCTCAGAAATTTCATCGGATACGCAGTATTTT
CSASEISSDTQYF
>TRBV5-1|TRBJ2-7|TRBD1|few
TGCGCCAGCAACCGGGACAGGGGCCCCTACGAGCAGTACTTC
CASNRDRGPYEQYF
>TRBV12-3/TRBV12-4|TRBJ2-2|-|few
TGTGCCAGCAGTCCCGGACCCGGGGAGCTGTTTTTT
CASSPGPGELFF
>TRBV7-2|TRBJ1-1|-|-
TGTGCCAGCAGCCGCGACAGTAACACTGAAGCTTTCTTT
CASSRDSNTEAFF
>TRBV5-1|TRBJ2-5|-|once
TGCGCCAGCAGCTACCAAAGGAGAGAGACCCAGTACTTC
CASSYQRRETQYF
>TRBV6-5|TRBJ2-5|TRBD2|few
TGTGCCAGCAGTCTAACCGGGACTAGAGGTCAAGAGACCCAGTACTTC
CASSLTGTRGQETQYF
>TRBV20-1|TRBJ2-3|TRBD2|-
TGCAGTGCCGATAAAATAGCGGGGGCGGCAGATACGCAGTATTTT
CSADKIAGAADTQYF
>TRBV5-5|TRBJ2-4|-|many
TGTGCCAGCAGCTCGACCGGACCTGGGGGGAACATTCAGTACTTC
CASSSTGPGGNIQYF
>TRBV20-1|TRBJ2-5|-|-
TGCAGTGCTAACCAAGAGTGGGGGGAGACCCAGTACTTC
CSANQEWGETQYF
>TRBV12-3/TRBV12-4|TRBJ2-1|TRBD2|many
TGTGCCAGCGGAGCGGGAGGGCTATACAATGAGCAGTTCTTC
CASGAGGLYNEQFF
>TRBV9|TRBJ1-4|-|few
TGTGCCAGCAGCGTAGGCGTAGGTGGTAATGAAAAACTGTTTTTT
CASSVGVGGNEKLFF
>TRBV5-1|TRBJ2-4|-|few
TGCGCCAGCAGCCCCGAAACCTCTAGGGGAAACATTCAGTACTTC
CASSPETSRGNIQYF
>TRBV25-1|TRBJ1-1|-|few
TGTGCCAGCAGGCCCCTCAAGGGCACTGAAGCTTTCTTT
CASRPLKGTEAFF
>TRBV7-9|TRBJ1-1|TRBD1|few
TGTGCCAGCAGCAAAGCCGGGACAGGGGGAACTGAAGCTTTCTTT
CASSKAGTGGTEAFF
>TRBV6-5|TRBJ2-1|-|many
TGTGCCAGCACGGGACGCGAGCCCTACAATGAGCAGTTCTTC
CASTGREPYNEQFF
>TRBV5-1|TRBJ2-1|TRBD1|many
TGCGCCAGCAGCCTGGACAGGGATGAGGGCAATGAGCAGTTCTTC
CASSLDRDEGNEQFF
>TRBV7-9|TRBJ2-2|TRBD1|few
TGTGCCAGCAGCCCGACAGGGGTCTACACCGGGGAGCTGTTTTTT
CASSPTGVYTGELFF